This TCR beta chain is from a study of blood T cell repertoires in COVID-19. Sequencing was performed with immunoSEQ multiplex PCR; in TCRdb, only in-frame clones are kept and a portion is missing. Of 130,000 to 150,000 clones listed, about 90% were seen once; the top ten hold about 10%. The V and J ends lost 5 bases and 4 bases respectively, with 9 bases between them. The CDR3 length is 12 residues. Germline values: CDR1 MDHEN, CDR2 SYDVKM. Sequenced input: peripheral blood. The chain combines TRBV28 with TRBJ2-7, with D tentatively TRBD1 (5 bases). The clonotype was recovered from a man aged 50 to 60 with active or convalescent COVID-19. As DNA, the CDR3 is TGTGCCAGCAGTCTGAACAGGTACGAGCAGTACTTC. It encodes CASSLNRYEQYF.